Listed below are T cell receptor beta chains from one sample, sequenced in a study of identical twins. In TCRdb, the 5' RACE reads were re-called with MiXCR into one record per CDR3 protein. The table includes fewer than 900,000 distinct CDR3 sequences, approximately 22% detected once. The sample was also linked to a second study, of T cells expressing NK-cell markers.

The specimen sequenced was PBMCs. The receptor source for this set is a woman under 30 in good health. CDR3s include the opening cysteine and the closing phenylalanine or tryptophan. D genes are given only for firm matches. Not all rows give a size; the values are once, few, many and, for expanded clones, a class.

J gene	V gene	clone size	D gene	CDR3 protein	CDR3 DNA
TRBJ2-3	TRBV10-3	few	TRBD1	CAIRASTGGDADTQYF	TGTGCCATCAGAGCTTCGACAGGGGGCGACGCAGATACGCAGTATTTT
TRBJ2-4	TRBV12-3/TRBV12-4	many	NA	CASSSGWAKNIQYF	TGTGCCAGCAGCTCAGGGTGGGCCAAAAACATTCAGTACTTC
TRBJ2-7	TRBV5-1	few	TRBD2	CASSLRSPGSGRAYEQYF	TGCGCCAGCAGCTTGAGGAGCCCGGGGAGCGGGAGGGCCTACGAGCAGTACTTC
TRBJ1-1	TRBV6-2/TRBV6-3	NA	NA	CASSYSSYPAGGAFF	TGTGCCAGCAGTTACTCATCCTACCCCGCGGGGGGAGCTTTCTTT
TRBJ2-1	TRBV12-3/TRBV12-4	NA	TRBD2	CASSPGSRSSGSDYNEQFF	TGTGCCAGCAGCCCCGGTTCAAGGTCTAGCGGGAGTGACTACAATGAGCAGTTCTTC
TRBJ2-3	TRBV20-1	few	TRBD1	CSASEGTGSTDTQYF	TGCAGTGCTAGCGAAGGGACAGGTAGCACAGATACGCAGTATTTT
TRBJ2-1	TRBV6-2/TRBV6-3	NA	TRBD2	CASSYLLAGIGEQFF	TGTGCCAGCAGTTATCTCCTAGCGGGAATCGGAGAGCAGTTCTTC
TRBJ2-3	TRBV6-1	few	TRBD2	CATGAGGPGTDTQYF	TGTGCCACGGGAGCGGGAGGGCCGGGGACAGATACGCAGTATTTT
TRBJ1-1	TRBV7-8	NA	NA	CASSLVQLGTEAFF	TGTGCCAGCAGCTTAGTACAGTTAGGCACTGAAGCTTTCTTT
TRBJ2-7	TRBV20-1	NA	TRBD1	CSAEGTARLRYEQYF	TGCAGTGCTGAGGGGACAGCCCGCCTACGTTACGAGCAGTACTTC
TRBJ2-1	TRBV5-1	NA	NA	CASSLSPRDSSYNEQFF	TGCGCCAGCAGCTTAAGTCCCCGCGACAGCTCCTACAATGAGCAGTTCTTC
TRBJ1-4	TRBV5-1	few	NA	CASSYNRATNEKLFF	TGCGCCAGCAGCTACAACAGAGCAACTAATGAAAAACTGTTTTTT
TRBJ2-7	TRBV11-3	NA	NA	CATQTGTAYEQYF	TGTGCCACTCAAACCGGGACGGCCTACGAGCAGTACTTC
TRBJ2-7	TRBV12-3/TRBV12-4	NA	NA	CASSFGFRDGTYEQYF	TGTGCCAGCAGTTTTGGGTTCCGGGACGGGACCTACGAGCAGTACTTC
TRBJ2-3	TRBV9	few	NA	CASSTGTHATDTQYF	TGTGCCAGCAGCACCGGGACACACGCCACAGATACGCAGTATTTT
TRBJ1-5	TRBV20-1	NA	NA	CSASRQGREPQHF	TGCAGTGCTAGCAGGCAGGGAAGGGAGCCCCAGCATTTT
TRBJ1-2	TRBV12-3/TRBV12-4	few	NA	CASSFNQGYGYTF	TGTGCCAGCAGTTTCAATCAGGGCTATGGCTACACCTTC
TRBJ2-3	TRBV9	few	NA	CASSGWTEMDTQYF	TGTGCCAGCAGCGGTTGGACCGAGATGGATACGCAGTATTTT
TRBJ2-3	TRBV5-1	NA	NA	CASSLAHGTDTQYF	TGCGCCAGCAGCTTGGCCCATGGCACAGATACGCAGTATTTT
TRBJ2-1	TRBV20-1	NA	TRBD2	CSASPPSGRVYEQFF	TGCAGTGCTAGTCCGCCTAGCGGGAGGGTTTACGAGCAGTTCTTC
TRBJ2-5	TRBV6-2/TRBV6-3	once	NA	CASRTRQETQYF	TGTGCCAGCAGAACTAGACAAGAGACCCAGTACTTC
TRBJ2-2	TRBV7-6	NA	NA	CASSLDSTMGLNTGELFF	TGTGCCAGCAGCTTAGATAGCACCATGGGATTGAACACCGGGGAGCTGTTTTTT
TRBJ2-7	TRBV7-6	few	TRBD1	CASSLGQGELYEQYF	TGTGCCAGCAGCTTAGGACAGGGAGAACTCTACGAGCAGTACTTC
TRBJ2-5	TRBV20-1	NA	NA	CSARVGHETQYF	TGCAGTGCTAGAGTAGGGCATGAGACCCAGTACTTC
TRBJ2-3	TRBV10-1	few	TRBD1	CASSEGQGDRNTDTQYF	TGCGCCAGCAGTGAGGGACAGGGGGACAGGAACACAGATACGCAGTATTTT
TRBJ2-7	TRBV6-6	few	NA	CASGDVDEQYF	TGTGCCAGCGGCGACGTGGACGAGCAGTACTTC
TRBJ2-3	TRBV7-3	NA	TRBD2	CASSPGAGGPDTQYF	TGTGCCAGCAGCCCAGGGGCGGGGGGGCCAGATACGCAGTATTTT
TRBJ2-2	TRBV5-1	few	TRBD2	CASSLARLAVNTGELFF	TGCGCCAGCAGCTTGGCCAGACTAGCGGTTAACACCGGGGAGCTGTTTTTT
TRBJ2-7	TRBV5-1	few	NA	CASSFGPTYEQYF	TGCGCCAGCAGCTTCGGCCCTACCTACGAGCAGTACTTC
TRBJ1-1	TRBV30	NA	NA	CAWSVISGRYTEAFF	TGTGCCTGGAGTGTAATATCGGGGCGTTACACTGAAGCTTTCTTT
TRBJ2-2	TRBV5-1	many	NA	CASSDQSNTGELFF	TGCGCCAGCAGCGATCAGTCGAACACCGGGGAGCTGTTTTTT
TRBJ2-7	TRBV7-6	NA	NA	CASRAGRGTYEQYF	TGTGCCAGCCGGGCCGGGAGAGGAACCTACGAGCAGTACTTC
TRBJ2-1	TRBV7-9	many	NA	CASSLRADNEQFF	TGTGCCAGCAGCCTTCGGGCCGACAATGAGCAGTTCTTC
TRBJ2-1	TRBV5-1	NA	TRBD1	CASSSQQGAYNEQFF	TGCGCCAGCAGCTCACAACAGGGGGCCTACAATGAGCAGTTCTTC
TRBJ2-1	TRBV7-9	NA	NA	CASSLTVTGYINEQFF	TGTGCCAGCAGCTTAACAGTGACAGGTTACATCAATGAGCAGTTCTTC
TRBJ1-5	TRBV20-1	few	NA	CSVTGGQPQHF	TGCAGTGTTACAGGCGGTCAGCCCCAGCATTTT
TRBJ2-1	TRBV20-1	NA	NA	CSARDRGHENEQFF	TGCAGTGCTAGAGATCGAGGCCATGAGAATGAGCAGTTCTTC
TRBJ1-1	TRBV5-1	few	NA	CASSLSLTLNTEAFF	TGCGCCAGCAGCTTGAGCCTCACCTTGAACACTGAAGCTTTCTTT
TRBJ2-1	TRBV4-2	NA	NA	CASSQPGQRGLYEQFF	TGTGCCAGCAGCCAACCGGGCCAGAGAGGGCTCTATGAGCAGTTCTTC
TRBJ2-3	TRBV4-2	NA	TRBD1	CASSAPDRDTDTQYF	TGTGCCAGCAGCGCGCCGGACAGGGATACAGATACGCAGTATTTT
TRBJ2-7	TRBV7-9	NA	TRBD1	CASSGQGEAGEQYF	TGTGCCAGCAGCGGACAGGGGGAGGCGGGCGAGCAGTACTTC
TRBJ2-7	TRBV15	many	NA	CATSNGAEYEQYF	TGTGCCACCAGCAACGGGGCGGAGTACGAGCAGTACTTC
TRBJ2-3	TRBV20-1	NA	TRBD2	CSARGTSKQDTQYF	TGCAGTGCTAGAGGGACTAGTAAACAAGATACGCAGTATTTT
TRBJ2-3	TRBV12-3/TRBV12-4	NA	TRBD1	CASSRDRRGTDTQYF	TGTGCCAGCAGCCGGGACAGAAGGGGCACAGATACGCAGTATTTT
TRBJ2-2	TRBV7-6	few	NA	CASSIRQTGELFF	TGTGCCAGCAGCATTAGACAAACCGGGGAGCTGTTTTTT
TRBJ1-2	TRBV5-6	NA	TRBD1	CASSLDRALGGYTF	TGTGCCAGCAGCCTTGACAGGGCCCTCGGTGGCTACACCTTC
TRBJ2-5	TRBV20-1	few	TRBD2	CSAGTSGNQETQYF	TGCAGTGCCGGGACTAGCGGAAATCAAGAGACCCAGTACTTC
TRBJ2-2	TRBV6-5	NA	NA	CASSYSNANTGELFF	TGTGCCAGCAGTTACTCGAACGCGAACACCGGGGAGCTGTTTTTT
TRBJ2-2	TRBV12-3/TRBV12-4	NA	NA	CASSSPGGANTVELFF	TGTGCCAGCAGCTCCCCTGGGGGGGCTAACACCGTGGAGCTGTTTTTT
TRBJ1-1	TRBV20-1	many	NA	CSAWTVNTEAFF	TGCAGTGCTTGGACGGTGAACACTGAAGCTTTCTTT
TRBJ2-7	TRBV7-2	NA	TRBD2	CASSLGSSGRESHEQYF	TGTGCCAGCAGCTTAGGGTCCAGCGGGAGAGAATCCCACGAGCAGTACTTC
TRBJ2-1	TRBV6-5	few	TRBD2	CASSSAAGVGNEQFF	TGTGCCAGCAGTTCTGCAGCGGGAGTCGGCAATGAGCAGTTCTTC
TRBJ2-1	TRBV29-1	NA	TRBD2	CSAKRGTSGSAGENEQFF	TGCAGCGCCAAACGAGGGACTAGCGGGAGTGCAGGGGAAAATGAGCAGTTCTTC
TRBJ2-7	TRBV6-1	NA	NA	CASSPLGTYSYEQYF	TGTGCCAGCAGTCCGCTTGGGACTTATTCTTACGAGCAGTACTTC
TRBJ2-1	TRBV29-1	NA	TRBD1	CSVEVGTGGHYNEQFF	TGCAGCGTTGAGGTAGGGACAGGGGGCCACTACAATGAGCAGTTCTTC
TRBJ2-7	TRBV12-3/TRBV12-4	few	TRBD2	CASTALAGGGIVYEQYF	TGTGCCAGCACCGCCCTAGCGGGAGGGGGTATAGTTTACGAGCAGTACTTC
TRBJ2-1	TRBV12-3/TRBV12-4	NA	TRBD1	CASSFGTAWDRGYNEQFF	TGTGCCAGCAGTTTCGGAACAGCCTGGGACAGGGGTTACAATGAGCAGTTCTTC